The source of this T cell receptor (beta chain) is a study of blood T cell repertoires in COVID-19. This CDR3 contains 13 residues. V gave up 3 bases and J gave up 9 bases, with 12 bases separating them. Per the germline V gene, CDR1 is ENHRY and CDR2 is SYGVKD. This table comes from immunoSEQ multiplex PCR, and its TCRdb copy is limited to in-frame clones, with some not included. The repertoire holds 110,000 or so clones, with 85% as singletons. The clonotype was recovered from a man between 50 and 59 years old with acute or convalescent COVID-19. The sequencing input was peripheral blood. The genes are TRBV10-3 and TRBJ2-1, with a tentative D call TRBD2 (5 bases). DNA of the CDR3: TGTGCCATCAGTGATTTTAGCGAGGGTGAGCAGTTCTTC. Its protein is CAISDFSEGEQFF.